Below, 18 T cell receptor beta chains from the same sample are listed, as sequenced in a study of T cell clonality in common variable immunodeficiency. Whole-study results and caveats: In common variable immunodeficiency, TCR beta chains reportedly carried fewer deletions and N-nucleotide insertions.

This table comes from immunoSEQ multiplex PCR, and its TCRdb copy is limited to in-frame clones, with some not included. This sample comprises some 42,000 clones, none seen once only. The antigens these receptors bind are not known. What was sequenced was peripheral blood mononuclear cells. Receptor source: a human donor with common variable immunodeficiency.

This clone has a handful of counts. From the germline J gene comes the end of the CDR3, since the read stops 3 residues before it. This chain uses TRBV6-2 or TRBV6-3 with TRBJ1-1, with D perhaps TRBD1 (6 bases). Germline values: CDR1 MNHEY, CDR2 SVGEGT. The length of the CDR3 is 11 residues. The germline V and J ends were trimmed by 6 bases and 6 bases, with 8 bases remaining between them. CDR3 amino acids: CASSRGAEAFF. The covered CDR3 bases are TGTGCCAGCAGCAGGGGCGCTGAA.

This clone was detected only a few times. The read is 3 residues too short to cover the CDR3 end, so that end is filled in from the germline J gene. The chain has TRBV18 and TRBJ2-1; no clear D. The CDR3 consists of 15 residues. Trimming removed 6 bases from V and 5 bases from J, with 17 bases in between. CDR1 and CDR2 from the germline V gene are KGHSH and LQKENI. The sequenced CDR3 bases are TGTGCCAGCTCTCCGCGACACGTGTCCGACAATGAG. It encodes CASSPRHVSDNE. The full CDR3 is CASSPRHVSDNEQFF.

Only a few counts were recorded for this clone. The CDR3 is CASRPDGGLNTEAFF. Incomplete CDR3 DNA: TGTGCCAGCAGACCGGACGGCGGGTTGAACACTGAA. This chain connects TRBV2 to TRBJ1-1, with D hard to call. The read terminates 3 residues ahead of where the CDR3 ends, so the germline J gene completes it. The V end lost 6 bases, the J end lost 0 bases, and 14 bases lay between the germline ends. CDR3 length: 15 amino acids. CDR1 and CDR2 (germline): SNHLY, FYNNEI.

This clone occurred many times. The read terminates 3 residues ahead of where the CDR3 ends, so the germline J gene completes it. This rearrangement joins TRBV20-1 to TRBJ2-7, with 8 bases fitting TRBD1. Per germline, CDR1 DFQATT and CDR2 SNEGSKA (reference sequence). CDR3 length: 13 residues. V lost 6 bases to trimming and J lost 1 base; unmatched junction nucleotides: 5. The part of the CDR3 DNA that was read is TGCAGTGCCCTGACAGGGGAATCCTACGAG. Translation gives CSALTGESYE. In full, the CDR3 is CSALTGESYEQYF.

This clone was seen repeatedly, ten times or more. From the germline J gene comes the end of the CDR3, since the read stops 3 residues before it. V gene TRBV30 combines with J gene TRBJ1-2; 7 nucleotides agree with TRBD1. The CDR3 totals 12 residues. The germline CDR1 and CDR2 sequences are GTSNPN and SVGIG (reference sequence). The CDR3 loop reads CAWSPTGTGYTF. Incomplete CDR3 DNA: TGTGCCTGGAGTCCGACAGGGACCGGC.

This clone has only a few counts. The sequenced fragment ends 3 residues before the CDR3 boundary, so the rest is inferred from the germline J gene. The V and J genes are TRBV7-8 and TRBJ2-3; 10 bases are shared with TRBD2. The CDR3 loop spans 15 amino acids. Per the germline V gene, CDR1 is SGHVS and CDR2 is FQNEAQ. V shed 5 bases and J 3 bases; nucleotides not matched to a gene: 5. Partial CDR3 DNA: TGTGCCAGCAGCAATCCTAGCGGGAGAACAGATACG. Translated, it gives CASSNPSGRTDT. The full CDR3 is CASSNPSGRTDTQYF. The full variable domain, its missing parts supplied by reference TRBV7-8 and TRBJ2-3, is GAGVSQSPRYKVAKRGQDVALRCDPISGHVSLFWYQQALGQGPEFLTYFQNEAQLDKSGLPSDRFFAERPEGSVSTLKIQRTQQEDSAVYLCASSNPSGRTDTQYFGPGTRLTVL.

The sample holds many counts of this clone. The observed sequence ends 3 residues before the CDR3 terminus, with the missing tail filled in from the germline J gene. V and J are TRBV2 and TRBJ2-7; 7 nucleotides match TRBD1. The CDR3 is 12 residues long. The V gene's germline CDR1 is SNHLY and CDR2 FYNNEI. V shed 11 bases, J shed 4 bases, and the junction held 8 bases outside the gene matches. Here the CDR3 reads CAGGQHLYEQYF. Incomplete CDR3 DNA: TGTGCCGGGGGACAGCACCTTTACGAG.

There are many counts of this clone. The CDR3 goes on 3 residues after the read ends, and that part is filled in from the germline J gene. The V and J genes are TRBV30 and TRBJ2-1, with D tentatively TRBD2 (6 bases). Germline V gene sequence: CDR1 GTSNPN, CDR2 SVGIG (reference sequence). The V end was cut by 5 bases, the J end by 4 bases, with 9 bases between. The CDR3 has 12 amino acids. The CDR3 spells CAWLAEYNEQFF. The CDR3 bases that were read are TGTGCCTGGTTAGCGGAATACAATGAG.

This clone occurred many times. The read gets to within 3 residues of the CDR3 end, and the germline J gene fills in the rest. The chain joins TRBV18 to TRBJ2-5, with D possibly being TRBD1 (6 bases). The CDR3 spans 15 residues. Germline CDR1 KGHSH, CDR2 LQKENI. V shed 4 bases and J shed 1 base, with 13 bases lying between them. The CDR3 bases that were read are TGTGCCAGCTCACTACAGGGTTTGGGCCAAGAGACC. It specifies CASSLQGLGQET. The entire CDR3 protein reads CASSLQGLGQETQYF.

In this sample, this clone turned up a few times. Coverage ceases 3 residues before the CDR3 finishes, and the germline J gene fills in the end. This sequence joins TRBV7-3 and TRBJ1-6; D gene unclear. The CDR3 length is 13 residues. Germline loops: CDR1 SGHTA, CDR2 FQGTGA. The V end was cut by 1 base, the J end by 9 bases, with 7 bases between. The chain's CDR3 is CASSLNKVSPLHF. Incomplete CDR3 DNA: TGTGCCAGCAGCTTAAACAAAGTTTCACCC. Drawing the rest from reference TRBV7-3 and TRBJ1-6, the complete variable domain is GAGVSQTPSNKVTEKGKYVELRCDPISGHTALYWYRQSLGQGPEFLIYFQGTGAADDSGLPNDRFFAVRPEGSVSTLKIQRTERGDSAVYLCASSLNKVSPLHFGNGTRLTVT.

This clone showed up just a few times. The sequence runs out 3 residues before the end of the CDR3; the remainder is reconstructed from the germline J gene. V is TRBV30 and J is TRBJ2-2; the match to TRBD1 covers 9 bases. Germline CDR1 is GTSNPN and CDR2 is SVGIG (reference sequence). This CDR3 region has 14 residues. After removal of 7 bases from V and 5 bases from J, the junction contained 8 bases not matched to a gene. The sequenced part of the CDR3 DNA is TGTGCCTCGCGGGACAGGGCGGGAACCGGGGAG. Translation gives CASRDRAGTGE. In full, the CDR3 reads CASRDRAGTGELFF.

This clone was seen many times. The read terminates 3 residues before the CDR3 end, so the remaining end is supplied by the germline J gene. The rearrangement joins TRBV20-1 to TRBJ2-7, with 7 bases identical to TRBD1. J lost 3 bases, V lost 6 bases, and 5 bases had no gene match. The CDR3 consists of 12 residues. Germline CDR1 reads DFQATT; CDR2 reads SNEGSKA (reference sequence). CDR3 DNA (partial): TGCAGTGCCATCGACAGGGTCTACGAG. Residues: CSAIDRVYE. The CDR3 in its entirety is CSAIDRVYEQYF.

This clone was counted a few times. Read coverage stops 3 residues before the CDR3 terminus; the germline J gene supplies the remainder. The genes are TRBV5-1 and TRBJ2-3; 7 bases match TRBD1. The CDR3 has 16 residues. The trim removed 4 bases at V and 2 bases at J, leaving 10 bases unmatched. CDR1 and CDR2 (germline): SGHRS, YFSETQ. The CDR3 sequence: CASSPEGQRNTDTQYF. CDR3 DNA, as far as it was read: TGCGCCAGCAGCCCCGAGGGACAGCGAAACACAGATACG. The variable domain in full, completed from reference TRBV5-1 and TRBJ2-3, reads KAGVTQTPRYLIKTRGQQVTLSCSPISGHRSVSWYQQTPGQGLQFLFEYFSETQRNKGNFPGRFSGRQFSNSRSEMNVSTLELGDSALYLCASSPEGQRNTDTQYFGPGTRLTVL.

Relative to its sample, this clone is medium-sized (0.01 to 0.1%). Incomplete CDR3 DNA: TGTGCCTGGAGTGTATCCTTCCGGGACAGGGGAGGCATT. It yields the protein CAWSVSFRDRGGI. The whole CDR3 protein is CAWSVSFRDRGGIQYF. The rearrangement joins TRBV30 to TRBJ2-4, with TRBD1 matching 10 bases. The read finishes 3 residues shy of the CDR3 end, and the germline J gene is used to complete it. CDR1 and CDR2 (germline): GTSNPN, SVGIG (reference sequence). The CDR3 runs 16 residues. The ends lost 0 bases at V and 9 bases at J; junction bases unmatched: 11.

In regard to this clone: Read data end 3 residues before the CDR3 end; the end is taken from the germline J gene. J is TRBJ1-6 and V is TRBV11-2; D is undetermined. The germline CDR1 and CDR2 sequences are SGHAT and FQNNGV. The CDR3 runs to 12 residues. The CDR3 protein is CASSQRTPTLHF. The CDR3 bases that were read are TGTGCCAGCAGCCAGAGAACCCCCACC.

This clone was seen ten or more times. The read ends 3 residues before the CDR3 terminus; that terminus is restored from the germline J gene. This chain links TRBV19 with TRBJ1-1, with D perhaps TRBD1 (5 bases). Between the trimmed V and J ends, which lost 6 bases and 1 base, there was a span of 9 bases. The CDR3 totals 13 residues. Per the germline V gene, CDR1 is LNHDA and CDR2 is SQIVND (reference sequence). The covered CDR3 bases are TGTGCCAGTAGGTACAGGAGGAACACTGAA. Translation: CASRYRRNTE. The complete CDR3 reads CASRYRRNTEAFF.

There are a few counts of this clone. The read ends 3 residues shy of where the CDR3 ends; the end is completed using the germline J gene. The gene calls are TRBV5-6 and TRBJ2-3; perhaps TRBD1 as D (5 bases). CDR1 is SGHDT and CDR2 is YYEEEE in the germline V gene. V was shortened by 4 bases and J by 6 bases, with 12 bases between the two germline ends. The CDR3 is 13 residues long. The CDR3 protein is CASSQGTLDTQYF. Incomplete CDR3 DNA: TGTGCCAGCAGCCAGGGCACCCTGGATACG.

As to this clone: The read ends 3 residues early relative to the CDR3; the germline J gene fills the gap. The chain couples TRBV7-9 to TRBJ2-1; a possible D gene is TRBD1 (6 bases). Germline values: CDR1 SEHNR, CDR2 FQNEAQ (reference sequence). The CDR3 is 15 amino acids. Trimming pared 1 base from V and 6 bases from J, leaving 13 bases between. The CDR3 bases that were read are TGTGCCAGCAGCTTAGAAGACATCAGGGGCAATGAG. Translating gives CASSLEDIRGNE. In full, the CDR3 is CASSLEDIRGNEQFF.